This T cell receptor beta chain was profiled in a study of radiation and T cells in renal cell carcinoma. Looking at the study overall: Nephrectomy followed 15 Gy stereotactic body radiation by 4 weeks. General study findings and limits: From baseline, blood top tumor clonotypes peaked at 2 weeks post-radiation.

As regards this clone: Its target is unknown.

Sequenced by immunoSEQ multiplex PCR; TCRdb stores in-frame clones only, minus some. The table records around 140,000 clones, around four fifths of them present only once. Trimming took 0 bases from V and 5 from J, leaving 11 bases between them. The CDR3 length is 14 residues. Per the germline V gene, CDR1 is SGHRS and CDR2 is YFSETQ. The time point denotes: baseline pretreatment blood. Treatment of the sample: 15 Gy SBRT to primary tumor, nephrectomy 4 weeks later. Serial blood draws occurred at baseline and 2 and 4 weeks post-SBRT. The patient's renal cell carcinoma had clear cell pathology. This chain links TRBV5-1 with TRBJ2-5; D tentatively fits TRBD1 or TRBD2 (5 bases each). The TCR sequence derives from a woman aged 45-60 years with renal cell carcinoma. Sequences were derived from blood, sampled from a patient whose treatment included radiotherapy and nephrectomy. CDR3 residues: CASSLEGRGETQYF. DNA for the CDR3: TGCGCCAGCAGCTTGGAGGGGCGCGGGGAGACCCAGTACTTC.